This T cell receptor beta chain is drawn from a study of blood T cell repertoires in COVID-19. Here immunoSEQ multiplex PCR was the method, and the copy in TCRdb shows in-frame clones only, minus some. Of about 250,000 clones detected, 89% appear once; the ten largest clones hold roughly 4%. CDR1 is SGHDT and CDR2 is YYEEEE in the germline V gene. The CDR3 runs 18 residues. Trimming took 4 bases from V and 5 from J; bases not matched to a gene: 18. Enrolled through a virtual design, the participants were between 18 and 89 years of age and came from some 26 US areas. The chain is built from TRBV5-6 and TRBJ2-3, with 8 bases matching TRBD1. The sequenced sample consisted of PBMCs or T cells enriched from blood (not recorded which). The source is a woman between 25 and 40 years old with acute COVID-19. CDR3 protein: CASSRIGSRGQGKDTQYF. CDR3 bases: TGTGCCAGCAGCCGGATAGGCAGCAGGGGGCAAGGAAAAGATACGCAGTATTTT.